What follows are 22 T cell receptor beta chains derived from one specimen sequenced in a study of CXCR3-negative and CXCR3-positive naive CD8 T cells. Libraries of TRB cDNA were made by 5' RACE and carried UMIs. TCRdb re-called the 5' RACE reads and gives one entry per CDR3 protein, without DNA. Recorded for this sample: 20,000 to 25,000 distinct CDR3 sequences. The sequenced sample consisted of memory CD8+ T cells from blood. These receptors all stem from a human donor in good health. Some clones in this sample may be carry-over from other donors' samples.

The V and J genes are TRBV3-1 and TRBJ2-7; TCRdb returns TRBD1, unconfirmable since there is no DNA. CDR1 LGHDT and CDR2 YNNKEL come from the germline V gene (reference sequence). The CDR3 contains 13 residues. The chain's CDR3 is CASSPGQSYEQYF.

This chain links TRBV20-1 with TRBJ2-5; TCRdb reports TRBD2, a call that lacks DNA to check it against. Germline CDR1 is DFQATT and CDR2 is SNEGSKA (reference sequence). The CDR3 spans 13 residues. The CDR3 loop reads CSATGLQQETQYF.

The chain uses TRBV11-3 and TRBJ2-1; absent DNA, TCRdb's TRBD2 call cannot be checked. The CDR3 runs 17 residues. CDR1 is SGHNT, CDR2 YENEEA, per germline. CDR3 residues: CASSLDLGGSGLGEQFF.

The V gene is TRBV15, the J gene TRBJ1-1. There are 16 residues in the CDR3. Germline CDR1 and CDR2: LNHNV and YYDKDF (reference sequence). CDR3 sequence: CATEHLGSSLGTEAFF.

The chain couples TRBV7-6 to TRBJ1-4; TCRdb's D gene call, TRBD1, goes unchecked for lack of DNA. Looked up from germline, CDR1 is SGHVS and CDR2 is FNYEAQ. This CDR3 is 15 amino acids long. CDR3 sequence: CASSFGDRENEKLFF.

The chain has TRBV20-1 and TRBJ2-1; without DNA, the TCRdb call of TRBD2 cannot be checked. In germline, CDR1 is DFQATT, CDR2 SNEGSKA (reference sequence). The CDR3 covers 14 residues. This CDR3 is CSASGTSSYNEQFF.

The chain has TRBV6-1 and TRBJ1-4. Per germline, CDR1 MNHNS and CDR2 SASEGT. The CDR3 runs 14 residues. The CDR3 loop is CASSEKVEIEKLFF.

Frequency places this clonotype as medium-sized. The chain combines TRBV6-4 with TRBJ2-2. Germline V gene sequence: CDR1 MRHNA, CDR2 SNTAGT. The CDR3 consists of 14 residues. The CDR3 here is CASSDSVGTGELFF.

The CDR3 reads CASSLWRTGQSETQYF. The rearrangement uses TRBV28 and TRBJ2-5; checking the TCRdb D call of TRBD1 is not possible without DNA. The CDR3 loop spans 16 amino acids. Germline V CDR1 and CDR2: MDHEN, SYDVKM.

The chain links TRBV29-1 to TRBJ1-1; lacking DNA, the TRBD1 call made by TCRdb goes unchecked. The CDR3 spans 18 residues. Germline CDR1 SQVTM, CDR2 ANQGSEA. CDR3 sequence reads: CSVEWSAGGSTRNTEAFF.

V is TRBV7-3 and J is TRBJ2-1; lacking DNA, the TRBD1 call made by TCRdb goes unchecked. The CDR3 is made up of 18 amino acids. Per germline, CDR1 SGHTA and CDR2 FQGTGA. CDR3 protein: CASSLRGSDGSSYNEQFF.

The chain employs TRBV20-1 and TRBJ2-5; TCRdb calls TRBD2, which cannot be checked without DNA. This CDR3 is 19 amino acids long. Looked up from germline, CDR1 is DFQATT and CDR2 is SNEGSKA (reference sequence). This CDR3 is CSARGLAVAGGGVQETQYF.

This rearrangement joins TRBV6-4 to TRBJ2-3; the D gene TCRdb calls, TRBD1, cannot be checked with no DNA. The CDR3 length is 13 residues. Germline V CDR1 and CDR2: MRHNA, SNTAGT. CDR3 loop: CASSDGGEDTQYF.

The V gene is TRBV7-9, the J gene TRBJ2-1; TCRdb designates TRBD2, a call that cannot be tested without DNA. Per the germline V gene, CDR1 is SEHNR and CDR2 is FQNEAQ (reference sequence). The CDR3 has 12 amino acids. The chain's CDR3 is CASSPPGLEQFF.

The chain is built from TRBV13 and TRBJ2-7; TCRdb returns TRBD1, unconfirmable since there is no DNA. The CDR3 consists of 14 residues. Germline lookup yields CDR1 PRHDT and CDR2 FYEKMQ (reference sequence). CDR3 sequence: CASSRTVNSYEQYF.

V and J are TRBV6-5 and TRBJ2-7; absent DNA, TCRdb's TRBD2 call cannot be checked. The CDR3 has 14 residues. From germline, CDR1 is MNHEY and CDR2 SVGAGI. Here the CDR3 reads CASSYSGGNYEQYF.

This rearrangement joins TRBV4-2 to TRBJ1-4; TCRdb designates TRBD1, a call that cannot be tested without DNA. This CDR3 region has 16 residues. CDR1 is LGHNA, CDR2 YNFKEQ, per germline. CDR3 loop: CASSQATGQGSEKLFF.

The chain couples TRBV6-1 to TRBJ2-1; TCRdb designates TRBD1, a call that cannot be tested without DNA. CDR1 is MNHNS and CDR2 is SASEGT in the germline V gene. The CDR3 length is 19 residues. This chain's CDR3 is CASSEAGQGAPWSYNEQFF.

This clonotype is labeled medium-sized based on frequency. The chain links TRBV18 to TRBJ2-1. The CDR3 runs to 13 residues. Germline CDR1 is KGHSH and CDR2 is LQKENI. The CDR3 loop is CASSQERYNEQFF.

The rearrangement joins TRBV29-1 to TRBJ2-7; TCRdb designates TRBD1, a call that cannot be tested without DNA. Germline V gives CDR1 SQVTM, CDR2 ANQGSEA. The length of the CDR3 is 13 residues. CDR3 protein: CSVQTGLSYEQYF.

The gene calls are TRBV6-5 and TRBJ2-7; without DNA, the TCRdb call of TRBD2 cannot be checked. The CDR3 sequence is 13 residues long. The V gene's germline CDR1 is MNHEY and CDR2 SVGAGI. The CDR3 protein is CASGLAGGYEQYF.

The chain recombines TRBV28 with TRBJ2-5; TCRdb designates TRBD1, a call that cannot be tested without DNA. Germline-derived CDR1 and CDR2 are MDHEN and SYDVKM. The length of the CDR3 is 14 residues. CDR3 in amino acids: CASSSRQGTETQYF.